This T cell receptor (beta chain) came from a study of T cell responses to AZD1222 COVID-19 vaccine. V was clipped by 1 base and J by 0 bases, with 16 bases between them. CDR3 length: 18 amino acids. CDR1 and CDR2 (germline): MNHNS, SASEGT. Some clones are missing from TCRdb's copy, which holds only in-frame ones; the method was immunoSEQ multiplex PCR. The data hold about 140,000 clones, with about 92% observed a single time. The chain uses TRBV6-1 and TRBJ2-4; maybe TRBD2 (6 bases). The sample here was peripheral blood, taken on day 0 of AZD1222 vaccination. The clonotype originates from an adult in good health. The CDR3 DNA sequence: TGTGCCAGCAGTGAAGGCGTCGGAATGGGACTAGCCAAAAACATTCAGTACTTC. Encoded protein: CASSEGVGMGLAKNIQYF.